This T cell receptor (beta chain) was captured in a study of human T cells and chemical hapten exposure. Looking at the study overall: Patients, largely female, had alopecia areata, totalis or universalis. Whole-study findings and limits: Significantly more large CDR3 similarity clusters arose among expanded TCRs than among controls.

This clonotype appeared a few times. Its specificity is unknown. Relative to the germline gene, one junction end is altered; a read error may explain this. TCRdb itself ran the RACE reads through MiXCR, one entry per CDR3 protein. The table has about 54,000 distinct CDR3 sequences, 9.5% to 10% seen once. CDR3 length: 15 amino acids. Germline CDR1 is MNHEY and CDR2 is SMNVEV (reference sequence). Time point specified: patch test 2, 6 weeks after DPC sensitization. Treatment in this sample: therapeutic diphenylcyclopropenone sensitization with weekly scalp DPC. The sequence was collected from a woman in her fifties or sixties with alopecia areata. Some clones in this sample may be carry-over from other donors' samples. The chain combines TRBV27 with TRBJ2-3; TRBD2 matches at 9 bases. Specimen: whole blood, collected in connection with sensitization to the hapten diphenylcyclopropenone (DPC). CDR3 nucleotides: TGTGCCAGCACTTTAGCGGGAGCTCTTGCAGATACGCAGTATTTT. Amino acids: CASTLAGALADTQYF.